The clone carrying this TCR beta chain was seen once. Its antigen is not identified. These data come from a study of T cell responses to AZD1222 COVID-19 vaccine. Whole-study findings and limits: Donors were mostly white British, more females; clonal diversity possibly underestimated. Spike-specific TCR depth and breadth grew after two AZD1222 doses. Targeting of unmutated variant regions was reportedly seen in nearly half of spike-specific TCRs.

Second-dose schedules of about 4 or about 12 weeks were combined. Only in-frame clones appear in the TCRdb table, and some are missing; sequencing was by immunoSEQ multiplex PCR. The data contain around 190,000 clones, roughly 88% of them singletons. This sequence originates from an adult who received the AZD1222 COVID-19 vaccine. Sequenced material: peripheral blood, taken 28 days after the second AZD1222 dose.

Written as DNA, the CDR3 is TGTGCCAGCAGCTTGGGAGGGGCCACATACAATGAGCAGTTCTTC. It is translated as CASSLGGATYNEQFF. The chain links TRBV5-4 to TRBJ2-1; the D call may be TRBD1 or TRBD2 (5 bases each). V lost 0 bases and J lost 4, with 11 bases in between. CDR1 and CDR2 (germline): SGHNT, YYREEE (reference sequence). The CDR3 length is 15 residues.